This TCR beta chain was recovered during a study of shared clonotypes between healthy human individuals. Regarding the study as a whole: Larger estimated richness was generally recorded for naive subsets relative to memory subsets. Despite large depth, sorted-subset datasets appeared incompletely sequenced.

The V gene's germline CDR1 is SGHTA and CDR2 FQGTGA. V lost 5 bases to trimming and J lost 1 base, with 11 bases between them. The CDR3 extends over 14 amino acids. In regard to this clone: Its cognate antigen is unknown. This specimen includes other DNA sequences encoding the same CDR3.

CD45RO-negative cells were positively selected for CCR7, leaving out terminally differentiated effector memory CD45RA+ cells. The sorted-subset replicate PCRs were given around 200 ng DNA, which is approximately 30,000 T cell genomes. TCRdb keeps only in-frame clones here, not all; method: immunoSEQ multiplex PCR. The top ten hold under 1.5% of the sample, which has roughly 2,000,000 clones, less than 95% seen once. This rearrangement joins TRBV7-3 to TRBJ2-5; D call uncertain. Sequencing was carried out using naive CD8+ T cells sorted from blood. The receptor was derived from a man between 18 and 35 years old in good health. Here the CDR3 reads CASSLGGGQETQYF. DNA for the CDR3: TGTGCCAGCAGCCTCGGCGGCGGCCAAGAGACCCAGTACTTC.